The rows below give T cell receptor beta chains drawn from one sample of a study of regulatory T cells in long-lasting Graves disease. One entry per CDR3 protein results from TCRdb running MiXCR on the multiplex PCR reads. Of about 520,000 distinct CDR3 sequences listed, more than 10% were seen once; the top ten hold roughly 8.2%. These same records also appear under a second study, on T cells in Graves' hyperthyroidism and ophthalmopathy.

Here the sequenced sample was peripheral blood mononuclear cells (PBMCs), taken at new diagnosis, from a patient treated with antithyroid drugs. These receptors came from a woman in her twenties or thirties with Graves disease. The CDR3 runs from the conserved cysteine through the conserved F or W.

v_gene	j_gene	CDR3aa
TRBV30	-	CAWSVRLAGALREQFF
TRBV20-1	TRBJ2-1	CSAPAGSGDYNEQFF
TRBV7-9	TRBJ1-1	CASSLSVLLKSTEAFF
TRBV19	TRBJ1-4	CASSIQPPGEKLFF
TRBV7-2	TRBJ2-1	CASSSGQGRDEQFF
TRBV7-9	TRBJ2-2	CASSTGAGLNTGELFF
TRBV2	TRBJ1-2	CASTPGGRNYGYTF
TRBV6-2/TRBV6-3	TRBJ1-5	CASAQGLNQPQHF
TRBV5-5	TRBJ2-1	CSSSHRDRTYNEQFF
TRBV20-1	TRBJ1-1	CSARIPQGFKAFF
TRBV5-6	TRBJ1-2	CASSDYREGAYGYTF
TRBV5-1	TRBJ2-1	CASSAGTAPYNEQFF
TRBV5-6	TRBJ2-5	CASRREQETQYF
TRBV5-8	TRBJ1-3	CASSLAGNPGNTIYF
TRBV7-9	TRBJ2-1	CASSLRDRGRIEQFF
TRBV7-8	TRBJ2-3	CAGSFTPGLAGGRRGQYF
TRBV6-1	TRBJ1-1	CASSEGMGRGSTEAFF
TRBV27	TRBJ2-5	CASRPTRIIETQYF
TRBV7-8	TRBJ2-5	CASSLGLALETQYF
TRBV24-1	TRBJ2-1	CATSDPASNEQFF
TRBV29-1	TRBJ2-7	CSVEGGPDSSSYEQYF
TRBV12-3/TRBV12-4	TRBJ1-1	CASRLTRPDVNTEAFF
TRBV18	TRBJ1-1	CASSYGPLTEAFF
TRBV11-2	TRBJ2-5	CASSLEFGETQYF
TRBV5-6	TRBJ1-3	CASSLQPLVSGNTIYF
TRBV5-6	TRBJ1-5	CASSLEGGPQHF
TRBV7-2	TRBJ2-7	CASSISGNAYEQYF
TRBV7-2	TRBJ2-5	CASSHDSQETQYF
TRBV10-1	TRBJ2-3	CASREREKSDTQYF
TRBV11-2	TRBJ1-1	CASSYWGESTEAFF
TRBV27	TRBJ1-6	CASSPRGLNNSPLHF
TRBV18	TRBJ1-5	CASSFTGTGAQPQHF
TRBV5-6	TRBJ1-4	CASGQRGASNEKLFF
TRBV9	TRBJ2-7	CASSVGPTYEQYF
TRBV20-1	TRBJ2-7	CSAIPGTVSYEQYF
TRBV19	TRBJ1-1	CASSIRGGQTNTEAFF